This TCR beta chain was obtained from a study of T cell repertoires in cytomegalovirus infection. Overall study context: In public TCR beta signatures, there were indications of both CMV infection and matching HLA type. General observations from the study: Ex vivo, HLA-C-restricted CMV-specific TCR beta clonotypes prevailed over the rest of the response.

From germline, CDR1 is SGHVS and CDR2 FNYEAQ. V was clipped by 4 bases and J by 8 bases, with 15 bases between them. The CDR3 is made up of 14 amino acids. TCRdb itself ran the reads through MiXCR, one entry per CDR3 protein. The sample has 500,000 to 600,000 distinct CDR3 sequences, approximately 15% seen once. About this clonotype itself: The antigen is not known. This may be a read error: a much more frequent sequence differs by one nucleotide.

This chain links TRBV7-6 with TRBJ2-1; a weak D match, TRBD2 (6 bases). Sequencing was carried out using CD8+ T cells from PBMCs. The TCR sequence derives from a human donor in good health (CMV status not recorded). Some clones in this sample may be carry-over from other donors' samples. CDR3 region: CASSSRGKGDEQFF. CDR3 nucleotide sequence: TGTGCCAGCAGCTCACGGGGGAAGGGCGATGAGCAGTTCTTC.